Each of the 8 T cell receptor beta chains below was sequenced from the same sample in a study of cytomegalovirus exposure and HLA in healthy donors. Primers included in the PCR were 60 Vbeta and 13 Jbeta primers. Using immunoSEQ multiplex PCR, the repertoire was profiled, and TCRdb retains in-frame clones only, with some absent. The sample records approximately 77,000 clones, roughly two thirds being singletons. The sample consisted of PBMCs. Every receptor here comes from a man aged 60-69 years in good health and CMV-seropositive.

This clone was observed a few times. For the CDR3, the DNA is TGCGCCAGCAGCCCAATACCCGGGACAGGGGGGCACAATGAGCAGTTCTTC. Encoded protein: CASSPIPGTGGHNEQFF. This chain links TRBV5-1 with TRBJ2-1; TRBD1 matches 11 bases. V was clipped by 4 bases and J by 5 bases; unmatched bases: 11. Looked up from germline, CDR1 is SGHRS and CDR2 is YFSETQ. The CDR3 is made up of 17 amino acids. Together with reference TRBV5-1 and TRBJ2-1, the CDR3 gives the full variable domain: KAGVTQTPRYLIKTRGQQVTLSCSPISGHRSVSWYQQTPGQGLQFLFEYFSETQRNKGNFPGRFSGRQFSNSRSEMNVSTLELGDSALYLCASSPIPGTGGHNEQFFGPGTRLTVL.

V gene TRBV28 combines with J gene TRBJ2-3; 7 nucleotides match TRBD1. V was pared by 6 bases and J by 1 base, with 4 bases of the junction left unmatched. CDR1 is MDHEN and CDR2 is SYDVKM in the germline V gene. The CDR3 is 14 amino acids. DNA for the CDR3: TGTGCCAGCAGCCACGGACAGGGCACAGATACGCAGTATTTT. Protein product: CASSHGQGTDTQYF.

This chain joins TRBV7-2 and TRBJ1-1; maybe TRBD1 (5 bases). The V gene's germline CDR1 is SGHTA and CDR2 FQGNSA. The CDR3 sequence is 14 residues long. V lost 7 bases and J 9 bases, leaving 21 bases between the germline ends. CDR3 protein: CASIPGGVSVKAFF. CDR3 nucleotides: TGTGCCAGCATCCCAGGAGGGGTGTCAGTTAAAGCTTTCTTT.

This clone was detected only once. The chain couples TRBV5-1 to TRBJ2-7, with D maybe TRBD2 (6 bases). The CDR3 sequence is 15 residues long. Germline CDR1 and CDR2: SGHRS and YFSETQ. V was cut by 2 bases and J by 0 bases, with 12 bases left in between. The CDR3 sequence: CASSFTFGSSYEQYF. CDR3 nucleotide sequence: TGCGCCAGCAGCTTCACCTTCGGGAGCTCCTACGAGCAGTACTTC.

J is TRBJ1-1 and V is TRBV19; D is unclear. Germline V gene data show CDR1 as LNHDA and CDR2 as SQIVND (reference sequence). Trimming cost V 3 bases and J 4 bases, with 9 bases left between them. This CDR3 region has 13 residues. For the CDR3, the DNA is TGTGCCAGTAGTATCTCGGGGAGCACTGAAGCTTTCTTT. Protein: CASSISGSTEAFF.

The rearrangement uses TRBV7-8 and TRBJ1-2; D remains unclear. This CDR3 spans 14 amino acids. Germline V CDR1 and CDR2: SGHVS, FQNEAQ. The ends were cut back, 2 bases at V and 4 bases at J, with 11 bases in the middle. The CDR3 spells CASSLNGNRYGYTF. The CDR3, as DNA: TGTGCCAGCAGCTTAAACGGGAACCGCTATGGCTACACCTTC. Using reference TRBV7-8 and TRBJ1-2 for the parts outside the CDR3, the full variable domain is GAGVSQSPRYKVAKRGQDVALRCDPISGHVSLFWYQQALGQGPEFLTYFQNEAQLDKSGLPSDRFFAERPEGSVSTLKIQRTQQEDSAVYLCASSLNGNRYGYTFGSGTRLTVV.

The chain carries TRBV5-1 and TRBJ2-2, with D possibly TRBD2 on 7 matching bases. V was trimmed by 3 bases and J by 1 base, leaving 13 bases between them. The V gene's germline CDR1 is SGHRS and CDR2 YFSETQ. This CDR3 has 16 residues. DNA for the CDR3: TGCGCCAGCAGCTACTTGGGGGGGCAGAACACCGGGGAGCTGTTTTTT. Its protein product is CASSYLGGQNTGELFF.

The chain carries TRBV11-3 and TRBJ2-3; 15 bases align to TRBD2. Looked up from germline, CDR1 is SGHNT and CDR2 is YENEEA. This CDR3 is 20 amino acids long. Unmatched junction bases numbered 7, after V lost 0 bases and J lost 0 bases. This CDR3 reads CASSLDSGTSGRRSTDTQYF. The CDR3 DNA sequence: TGTGCCAGCAGCTTAGATTCGGGGACTAGCGGGAGGAGGAGCACAGATACGCAGTATTTT.